This T cell receptor (beta chain) was captured by sequencing in a study of cytomegalovirus exposure and HLA in healthy donors. Clones were read by immunoSEQ multiplex PCR, and TCRdb kept only the in-frame ones, dropping some. The profile shows 90,000 or so clones, around 85% of them singletons. V lost 3 bases, J lost 0 bases, and 14 bases stayed unmatched. There are 19 residues in the CDR3. The germline V gene has CDR1 LNHDA and CDR2 SQIVND (reference sequence). What was sequenced was PBMCs. This TCR was recovered from a man aged 18 to 30 in good health and CMV-seropositive. J is TRBJ1-1 and V is TRBV19; 9 bases are shared with TRBD1. The CDR3 nucleotides read TGTGCCAGTAGTATGCTGGTTAGACAGGGGGAGAGGGTGAACACTGAAGCTTTCTTT. Its translation is CASSMLVRQGERVNTEAFF.